This is a list of T cell receptor beta chains from one sample in a study of blood T cells in healthy people across ages. MiXCR, run by TCRdb on the 5' RACE reads, gives a single entry per CDR3 protein. The table records about 1.6 million distinct CDR3 sequences, roughly 30% of them present only once. The sample comprised blood. These receptors were obtained from a woman in her twenties or thirties in good health. The CDR3 runs from the conserved cysteine through the conserved F or W. The D gene is left open where the match is weak. Clone size is stated in some rows and not others, as once, few, many or a class when expanded.

clone_size,d_call,j_call,v_call,cdr3_aa,cdr3_nt
.,.,TRBJ2-5,TRBV29-1,CSVVGPSETQYF,TGCAGCGTTGTGGGTCCTTCAGAGACCCAGTACTTC
.,.,TRBJ2-7,TRBV18,CASSPVGGPYEQYF,TGTGCCAGCTCACCAGTCGGGGGGCCCTACGAGCAGTACTTC
.,.,TRBJ2-7,TRBV4-2,CASSHVDGYEQYF,TGTGCCAGCAGCCATGTGGACGGATACGAGCAGTACTTC
.,.,TRBJ2-2,TRBV5-1,CASRWTHGGELFF,TGCGCCAGCAGATGGACTCACGGCGGGGAGCTGTTTTTT
many,.,TRBJ1-2,TRBV29-1,CSVERPLGQSGLGGYTF,TGCAGCGTTGAAAGGCCCCTTGGACAGTCGGGTTTAGGTGGCTACACCTTC
.,.,TRBJ2-5,TRBV7-2,CASSLRIGGREETQYF,TGTGCCAGCAGCCTAAGGATAGGGGGGCGGGAAGAGACCCAGTACTTC
.,TRBD1,TRBJ1-2,TRBV6-2/TRBV6-3,CATVEDRGRFGYTF,TGTGCCACCGTGGAGGACAGGGGTCGTTTTGGCTACACCTTC
.,.,TRBJ2-1,TRBV12-3/TRBV12-4,CASSFIDGGSYNEQFF,TGTGCCAGCAGTTTTATTGACGGGGGCTCCTACAATGAGCAGTTCTTC
few,TRBD2,TRBJ2-1,TRBV5-1,CASSAHLAGGYNEQFF,TGCGCCAGCAGCGCTCATCTAGCGGGGGGTTACAATGAGCAGTTCTTC
.,.,TRBJ1-2,TRBV6-6,CASSYVGRGSYGYTF,TGTGCCAGCAGTTACGTAGGCAGGGGTTCTTATGGCTACACCTTC
.,TRBD1,TRBJ2-7,TRBV20-1,CSAVDRGKSEQYF,TGCAGTGCTGTGGACAGGGGCAAATCTGAGCAGTACTTC
.,.,TRBJ2-4,TRBV20-1,CSARVPESIQYF,TGCAGTGCTAGAGTCCCTGAAAGCATTCAGTACTTC
.,TRBD1,TRBJ1-4,TRBV6-1,CASSPYGQGVTNEKLFF,TGTGCCAGCAGTCCCTACGGACAGGGGGTTACTAATGAAAAACTGTTTTTT
.,TRBD2,TRBJ2-1,TRBV28,CASSSSGRAVEQFF,TGTGCCAGCAGTAGTAGCGGGAGGGCCGTTGAGCAGTTCTTC
few,TRBD1,TRBJ2-7,TRBV29-1,CSVEIARGDRGLGWDYEQYF,TGCAGCGTTGAAATAGCTCGGGGAGACAGGGGATTGGGGTGGGACTACGAGCAGTACTTC
.,.,TRBJ1-1,TRBV6-1,CASSGEKRVIITEAFF,TGTGCCAGCAGTGGTGAGAAACGAGTAATAATAACTGAAGCTTTCTTT
few,.,TRBJ2-7,TRBV10-3,CAISGGGGRPYEQYF,TGTGCCATCAGTGGGGGTGGAGGGAGGCCCTACGAGCAGTACTTC
.,.,TRBJ2-1,TRBV28,CASEFSGTSNEQFF,TGTGCCAGCGAATTCAGCGGGACAAGCAATGAGCAGTTCTTC
.,TRBD1,TRBJ1-1,TRBV5-1,CASSSAGTGDTEAFF,TGCGCCAGCAGCTCAGCTGGGACAGGGGACACTGAAGCTTTCTTT
many,.,TRBJ2-7,TRBV20-1,CSADSDTLFTYEQYF,TGCAGTGCCGATTCGGACACCCTGTTTACCTACGAGCAGTACTTC
.,.,TRBJ2-4,TRBV24-1,CATSAIDSRNEQYF,TGTGCCACCAGTGCTATTGACAGCAGAAATGAGCAGTACTTC
.,.,TRBJ1-1,TRBV6-1,CASSELKRGTEAFF,TGTGCCAGCAGCGAATTAAAGCGGGGTACTGAAGCTTTCTTT
.,.,TRBJ2-7,TRBV3-1,CASSQTGTEQYF,TGTGCCAGCAGCCAAACTGGGACCGAGCAGTACTTC
.,TRBD1,TRBJ1-2,TRBV4-1,CANSPRDSRGYTF,TGCGCCAACAGTCCCCGGGACAGTCGAGGTTACACCTTC
few,TRBD2,TRBJ2-7,TRBV7-9,CASSWGRLAGTYEQYF,TGTGCCAGCAGCTGGGGCCGACTAGCGGGAACATACGAGCAGTACTTC
.,TRBD1,TRBJ2-1,TRBV20-1,CSATMDRRMYEQFF,TGCAGTGCCACAATGGACAGGCGTATGTATGAGCAGTTCTTC
.,.,TRBJ1-4,TRBV28,CASSNTDSTTNEKLFF,TGTGCCAGCAGTAATACAGACAGTACAACTAATGAAAAACTGTTTTTT
.,.,TRBJ1-1,TRBV7-9,CASSLGPQAFF,TGTGCCAGCAGCTTAGGCCCACAAGCTTTCTTT
.,.,TRBJ2-6,TRBV10-2,CASSESIAGANVLTF,TGCGCCAGCAGTGAGTCGATTGCTGGGGCCAACGTCCTGACTTTC
.,TRBD1,TRBJ2-5,TRBV5-5,CASSHNRGQETQYF,TGTGCCAGCAGCCACAACAGGGGACAGGAGACCCAGTACTTC
.,.,TRBJ2-7,TRBV6-6,CASSPGDKEIYEQYF,TGTGCCAGCAGCCCCGGGGACAAGGAGATTTACGAGCAGTACTTC
.,TRBD2,TRBJ2-1,TRBV5-1,CASSLRGLAISSYNEQFF,TGCGCCAGCAGCTTGAGGGGACTAGCCATAAGCTCCTACAATGAGCAGTTCTTC
few,TRBD2,TRBJ2-7,TRBV9,CASSAPTSGGYEQYF,TGTGCCAGCAGCGCTCCTACTAGCGGGGGTTACGAGCAGTACTTC
few,TRBD2,TRBJ2-3,TRBV20-1,CSARDPQGGGGTDTQYF,TGCAGTGCTAGAGATCCCCAGGGCGGGGGGGGGACAGATACGCAGTATTTT
many,.,TRBJ1-2,TRBV4-1,CASSQDRGYGYTF,TGCGCCAGCAGCCAAGATAGGGGGTACGGCTACACCTTC
.,.,TRBJ2-7,TRBV5-1,CASSPDGRRIHEQYF,TGCGCCAGCAGCCCAGACGGACGGAGGATCCACGAGCAGTACTTC
few,.,TRBJ2-1,TRBV30,CAWGVSAYNEQFF,TGTGCCTGGGGTGTATCGGCCTACAATGAGCAGTTCTTC
.,.,TRBJ2-6,TRBV11-2,CASLFSPGANVLTF,TGTGCCAGCCTCTTTAGTCCCGGGGCCAACGTCCTGACTTTC
many,TRBD1,TRBJ1-1,TRBV2,CASRVTGEGTEAFF,TGTGCCAGCAGAGTGACAGGGGAGGGCACTGAAGCTTTCTTT
few,.,TRBJ2-3,TRBV20-1,CSVLLPGTDTQYF,TGCAGTGTCCTACTCCCTGGCACAGATACGCAGTATTTT
.,TRBD1,TRBJ1-6,TRBV3-1,CASSPGQGLPPLHF,TGTGCCAGCAGCCCGGGACAGGGGTTACCACCCCTCCACTTT
.,TRBD1,TRBJ2-4,TRBV28,CASSLSGTDQNIQYF,TGTGCCAGCAGTTTAAGTGGGACAGACCAAAACATTCAGTACTTC
.,TRBD1,TRBJ1-1,TRBV20-1,CSAKGPGTDGGAFF,TGCAGTGCCAAGGGCCCGGGGACAGACGGGGGGGCTTTCTTT
.,.,TRBJ2-1,TRBV11-2,CASSLAGGETYNEQFF,TGTGCCAGCAGCTTAGCGGGCGGAGAGACCTACAATGAGCAGTTCTTC
.,TRBD2,TRBJ2-1,TRBV3-1,CASSQDGRPQAEQFF,TGTGCCAGCAGCCAGGACGGGAGGCCCCAGGCTGAGCAGTTCTTC
few,.,TRBJ1-2,TRBV6-2/TRBV6-3,CASSRRYPTEHTNYGYTF,TGTGCCAGCAGCCGGCGATACCCTACAGAGCATACTAACTATGGCTACACCTTC
.,.,TRBJ1-4,TRBV28,CASGRGFRFEKLFF,TGTGCCAGCGGAAGGGGGTTTAGATTTGAAAAACTGTTTTTT
.,TRBD1,TRBJ2-7,TRBV27,CASSSDPGTVKYF,TGTGCCAGCAGTTCAGACCCCGGGACAGTGAAGTACTTC
many,TRBD1,TRBJ1-2,TRBV4-1,CASSQGPGTGGYGYTF,TGCGCCAGCAGCCAAGGGCCCGGGACAGGGGGCTATGGCTACACCTTC
.,.,TRBJ1-1,TRBV27,CASSLFGGNIEAFF,TGTGCCAGCAGTTTATTCGGGGGCAACATTGAAGCTTTCTTT
.,.,TRBJ2-2,TRBV2,CASNQGTGRNTGELFF,TGTGCCAGCAACCAGGGGACCGGGAGGAACACCGGGGAGCTGTTTTTT
.,.,TRBJ1-1,TRBV27,CASSYWRGTEAFF,TGTGCCAGCAGTTATTGGCGTGGCACTGAAGCTTTCTTT
.,.,TRBJ2-1,TRBV12-3/TRBV12-4,CASRAGQKETQFF,TGTGCCAGCAGGGCCGGACAGAAGGAGACCCAGTTCTTC
.,.,TRBJ2-5,TRBV7-9,CAVTSEQPGRETQYF,TGTGCCGTCACCAGCGAGCAGCCAGGTCGGGAGACCCAGTACTTC
many,TRBD1,TRBJ2-1,TRBV7-9,CASSPGQGGYNEQFF,TGTGCCAGCAGCCCAGGACAGGGGGGATACAATGAGCAGTTCTTC
.,TRBD2,TRBJ2-5,TRBV19,CATRRREDPLGEQYF,TGTGCCACCCGTCGGCGGGAGGACCCCCTTGGGGAGCAGTACTTC
.,TRBD2,TRBJ2-5,TRBV6-1,CASSALAASYQETQYF,TGTGCCAGCAGTGCGCTAGCGGCGTCGTACCAAGAGACCCAGTACTTC
.,TRBD1,TRBJ2-6,TRBV12-3/TRBV12-4,CASSRDRVGANVLTF,TGTGCCAGCAGCCGGGACAGGGTTGGGGCCAACGTCCTGACTTTC
.,.,TRBJ2-7,TRBV15,CATSRENRAYEQYF,TGTGCCACCAGCAGAGAAAACAGGGCCTACGAGCAGTACTTC